Listed below are T cell receptor beta chains from one sample, sequenced in a study of T cell responses to AZD1222 COVID-19 vaccine. Here immunoSEQ multiplex PCR was the method, and the copy in TCRdb shows in-frame clones only, minus some. The sample shows some 110,000 clones, over 80% of them seen only once. The source was peripheral blood, collected on day 0 of AZD1222 vaccination. The origin of the receptors is an adult in good health. Both conserved end residues are trimmed from each CDR3. The order of the fields is CDR3 length, clone size, J gene, V gene, CDR3 protein. Rows may omit the clone size; those that give it use once, few, many or a size class.

CDR3 length: 12
clone size: .
J gene: TRBJ2-5
V gene: TRBV19
CDR3 protein: ASSIGQVGETQY

CDR3 length: 11
clone size: .
J gene: TRBJ1-2
V gene: TRBV7-9
CDR3 protein: ASTTRGVDGYT

CDR3 length: 11
clone size: .
J gene: TRBJ1-1
V gene: TRBV5-6
CDR3 protein: ASSETANTEAF

CDR3 length: 10
clone size: .
J gene: TRBJ2-1
V gene: TRBV2
CDR3 protein: ASSDQGNEQF

CDR3 length: 13
clone size: .
J gene: TRBJ1-4
V gene: TRBV7-9
CDR3 protein: ASSQIGATNEKLF

CDR3 length: 10
clone size: .
J gene: TRBJ1-1
V gene: TRBV4-1
CDR3 protein: ASSQEVGEAF

CDR3 length: 15
clone size: .
J gene: TRBJ2-7
V gene: TRBV5-6
CDR3 protein: ASRLADVEGASHEQY

CDR3 length: 11
clone size: .
J gene: TRBJ1-4
V gene: TRBV7-8
CDR3 protein: ASRQGRGEKLF

CDR3 length: 11
clone size: .
J gene: TRBJ1-6
V gene: TRBV13
CDR3 protein: ASCRGGRSPLH

CDR3 length: 13
clone size: .
J gene: TRBJ2-1
V gene: TRBV25-1
CDR3 protein: ASSPISPPINEQF

CDR3 length: 13
clone size: .
J gene: TRBJ2-7
V gene: TRBV5-1
CDR3 protein: ASSTTGLRSYEQY

CDR3 length: 15
clone size: .
J gene: TRBJ2-7
V gene: TRBV9
CDR3 protein: ASSPETSGVITYEQY

CDR3 length: 10
clone size: .
J gene: TRBJ2-3
V gene: TRBV14
CDR3 protein: ASSLNRDTQY

CDR3 length: 14
clone size: .
J gene: TRBJ2-5
V gene: TRBV27
CDR3 protein: ASSLRLAGAQETQY

CDR3 length: 13
clone size: .
J gene: TRBJ1-1
V gene: TRBV9
CDR3 protein: ASSVEQGGFTEAF

CDR3 length: 11
clone size: .
J gene: TRBJ1-2
V gene: TRBV5-1
CDR3 protein: ASSLGGLSGYT

CDR3 length: 15
clone size: .
J gene: TRBJ1-1
V gene: TRBV6-1
CDR3 protein: ASSEAPRGSWGTEAF

CDR3 length: 12
clone size: once
J gene: TRBJ1-2
V gene: TRBV2
CDR3 protein: ASSRDSWVSGYT

CDR3 length: 12
clone size: .
J gene: TRBJ1-2
V gene: TRBV10-3
CDR3 protein: AAMGQQVNYGYT

CDR3 length: 13
clone size: .
J gene: TRBJ1-2
V gene: TRBV27
CDR3 protein: ASSSPHRGDYGYT

CDR3 length: 11
clone size: .
J gene: TRBJ2-7
V gene: TRBV5-4
CDR3 protein: ASSSQTAYEQY

CDR3 length: 14
clone size: .
J gene: TRBJ2-3
V gene: TRBV7-6
CDR3 protein: ASSLGRPSGTDTQY

CDR3 length: 12
clone size: .
J gene: TRBJ2-3
V gene: TRBV2
CDR3 protein: ASSEERVPDTQY

CDR3 length: 14
clone size: .
J gene: TRBJ1-2
V gene: TRBV5-1
CDR3 protein: ASSWSRGSGIYGYT

CDR3 length: 11
clone size: .
J gene: TRBJ2-7
V gene: TRBV4-1
CDR3 protein: ASSQPQAYEQY

CDR3 length: 13
clone size: .
J gene: TRBJ1-3
V gene: TRBV10-3
CDR3 protein: AISEPLDVVNTIY

CDR3 length: 13
clone size: .
J gene: TRBJ2-3
V gene: TRBV5-1
CDR3 protein: ASSLVAQSTDTQY